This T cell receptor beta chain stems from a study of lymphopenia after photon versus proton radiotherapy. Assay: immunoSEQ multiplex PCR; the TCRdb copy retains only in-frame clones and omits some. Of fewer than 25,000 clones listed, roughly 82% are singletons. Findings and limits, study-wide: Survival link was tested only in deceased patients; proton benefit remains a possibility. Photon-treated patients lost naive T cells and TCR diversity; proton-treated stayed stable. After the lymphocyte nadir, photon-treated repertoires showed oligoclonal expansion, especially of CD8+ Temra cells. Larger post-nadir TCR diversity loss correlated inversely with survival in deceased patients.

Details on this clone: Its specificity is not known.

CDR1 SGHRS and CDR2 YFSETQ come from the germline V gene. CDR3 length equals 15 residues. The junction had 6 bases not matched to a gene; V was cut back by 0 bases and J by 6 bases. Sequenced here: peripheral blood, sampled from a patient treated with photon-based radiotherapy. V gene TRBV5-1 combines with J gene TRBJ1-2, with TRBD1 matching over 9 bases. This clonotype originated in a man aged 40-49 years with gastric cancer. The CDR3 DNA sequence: TGCGCCAGCAGCTTGGGTATCCGGGACAGGGATGGCTACACCTTC. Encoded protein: CASSLGIRDRDGYTF.